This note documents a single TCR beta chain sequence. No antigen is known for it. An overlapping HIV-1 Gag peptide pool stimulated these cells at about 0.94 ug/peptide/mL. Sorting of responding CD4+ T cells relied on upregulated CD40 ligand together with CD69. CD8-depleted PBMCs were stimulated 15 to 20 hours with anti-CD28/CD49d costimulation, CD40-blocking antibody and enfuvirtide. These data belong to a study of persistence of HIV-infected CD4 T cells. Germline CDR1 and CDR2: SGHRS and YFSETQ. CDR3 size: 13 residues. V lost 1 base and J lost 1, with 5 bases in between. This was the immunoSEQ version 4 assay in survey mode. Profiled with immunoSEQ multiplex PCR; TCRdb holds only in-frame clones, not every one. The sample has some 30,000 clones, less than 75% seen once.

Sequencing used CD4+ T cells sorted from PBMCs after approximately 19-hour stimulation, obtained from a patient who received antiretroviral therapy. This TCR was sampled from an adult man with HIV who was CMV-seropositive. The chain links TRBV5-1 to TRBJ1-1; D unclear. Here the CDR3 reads CASSLMPNTEAFF. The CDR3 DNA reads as TGCGCCAGCAGCTTGATGCCGAACACTGAAGCTTTCTTT.